The rows below give T cell receptor beta chains drawn from one sample of a study of cytomegalovirus exposure and HLA in healthy donors. Using immunoSEQ multiplex PCR, the repertoire was profiled, and TCRdb retains in-frame clones only, with some absent. Of around 150,000 clones listed, approximately 84% are singletons. Sequenced material: PBMCs. The source of these receptors is a male donor in good health and CMV-seropositive. Each CDR3 is given with its conserved first and last residue. D genes are given only for firm matches.

d_gene: -
v_gene: TRBV7-9
j_gene: TRBJ1-2
CDR3aa: CASSPLSYYGYTF
CDR3nt: TGTGCCAGCAGCCCGTTGAGCTACTATGGCTACACCTTC

d_gene: -
v_gene: TRBV5-1
j_gene: TRBJ1-2
CDR3aa: CASSLGPQTLYGYTF
CDR3nt: TGCGCCAGCAGCTTGGGACCCCAGACTTTGTATGGCTACACCTTC

d_gene: TRBD2
v_gene: TRBV7-3
j_gene: TRBJ2-5
CDR3aa: CASSLTLLAQETQYF
CDR3nt: TGTGCCAGCAGCTTAACTTTACTAGCGCAAGAGACCCAGTACTTC

d_gene: TRBD1
v_gene: TRBV5-6
j_gene: TRBJ1-6
CDR3aa: CASSPETGYSGNSPLHF
CDR3nt: TGTGCCAGCAGCCCTGAGACAGGGTACTCCGGGAATTCACCCCTCCACTTT

d_gene: -
v_gene: TRBV9
j_gene: TRBJ2-5
CDR3aa: CASSVEGLSETQYF
CDR3nt: TGTGCCAGCAGCGTAGAGGGGCTATCGGAGACCCAGTACTTC

d_gene: -
v_gene: TRBV7-6
j_gene: TRBJ1-1
CDR3aa: CASSLLGETEAFF
CDR3nt: TGTGCCAGCAGCTTACTGGGAGAAACTGAAGCTTTCTTT

d_gene: TRBD1
v_gene: TRBV2
j_gene: TRBJ2-5
CDR3aa: CASSIQGAGLETQYF
CDR3nt: TGTGCCAGCAGTATACAGGGGGCCGGATTGGAGACCCAGTACTTC

d_gene: -
v_gene: TRBV5-1
j_gene: TRBJ1-4
CDR3aa: CASSSGPSGEELFF
CDR3nt: TGCGCCAGCAGCTCCGGGCCCAGCGGTGAAGAACTGTTTTTT

d_gene: TRBD2
v_gene: TRBV10-3
j_gene: TRBJ2-3
CDR3aa: CAISDSGTRSSSTDTQYF
CDR3nt: TGTGCCATCAGTGACTCAGGGACTAGGTCCTCAAGCACAGATACGCAGTATTTT

d_gene: -
v_gene: TRBV14
j_gene: TRBJ2-2
CDR3aa: CASSQKRNGELFF
CDR3nt: TGTGCCAGCAGCCAAAAGCGGAACGGGGAGCTGTTTTTT

d_gene: TRBD1
v_gene: TRBV7-6
j_gene: TRBJ2-7
CDR3aa: CASTTGTGIYEQYF
CDR3nt: TGTGCCAGCACTACCGGGACAGGGATCTACGAGCAGTACTTC